These T cell receptor beta chains were read from a single sample in a study of T-cell reconstitution after alpha-beta-depleted transplantation in children. TCRdb reanalysed the PCR reads using MiXCR and keeps one entry per CDR3 protein. The table shows about 110,000 distinct CDR3 sequences, with 10% occurring only once. This sample comprised PBMCs from the stem cell graft donor, obtained from the stem cell graft. These receptors were obtained from a human donor who donated a stem cell graft to a child with acute lymphoblastic leukemia. CDR3s include the opening cysteine and the closing phenylalanine or tryptophan. The D gene is left open where the match is weak. Not all rows give a size; the values are once, few, many and, for expanded clones, a class.

V gene	J gene	D gene	clone size	CDR3 protein	CDR3 DNA
TRBV5-1	TRBJ2-7	NA	many	CASSPSAGKSYEQYF	TGCGCCAGCAGCCCAAGCGCCGGGAAATCCTACGAGCAGTACTTC
TRBV12-3/TRBV12-4	TRBJ1-1	NA	many	CASRFQAAEAFF	TGTGCCAGCAGATTTCAGGCTGCCGAAGCTTTCTTT
TRBV15	TRBJ2-3	NA	NA	CATSRDRDADTQYF	TGTGCCACCAGCAGAGACCGGGACGCAGATACGCAGTATTTT
TRBV12-3/TRBV12-4	TRBJ2-1	TRBD2	many	CASSPAGLFYNEQFF	TGTGCCAGCAGTCCCGCGGGACTATTTTACAATGAGCAGTTCTTC
TRBV28	TRBJ2-7	NA	many	CASSRDPGGLYEQYF	TGTGCCAGCAGTCGCGACCCCGGGGGGCTTTACGAGCAGTACTTC
TRBV27	TRBJ2-7	NA	many	CASSLSVAVYEQYF	TGTGCCAGCAGTTTATCGGTGGCTGTCTACGAGCAGTACTTC
TRBV12-3/TRBV12-4	TRBJ2-4	TRBD1	many	CASSFNDRGLNIQYF	TGTGCCAGCAGTTTTAACGACAGGGGGCTGAACATTCAGTACTTC
TRBV3-1	TRBJ2-5	NA	NA	CASSQVVGQETQYF	TGTGCCAGCAGCCAAGTAGTAGGCCAAGAGACCCAGTACTTC
TRBV6-5	TRBJ2-7	NA	many	CASSYNLPGSEQYF	TGTGCCAGCAGTTACAATCTCCCCGGGAGCGAGCAGTACTTC
TRBV7-8	TRBJ1-5	TRBD1	many	CASTNSRTGYQPQHF	TGTGCCAGCACCAATTCACGGACAGGGTATCAGCCCCAGCATTTT
TRBV5-1	TRBJ2-7	NA	many	CASRGSAYEQYF	TGCGCCAGCAGGGGTTCGGCCTACGAGCAGTACTTC
TRBV29-1	TRBJ2-3	NA	many	CSVLRGFTDTQYF	TGCAGCGTTTTAAGGGGATTCACAGATACGCAGTATTTT
TRBV20-1	TRBJ2-7	TRBD1	many	CSARETAGQDYSYEQYF	TGCAGTGCTAGAGAGACCGCCGGACAGGATTACTCCTACGAGCAGTACTTC
TRBV21-1	TRBJ2-7	NA	many	CASLSLTYEQYF	TGTGCCAGTTTGAGCCTTACATACGAGCAGTACTTC
TRBV5-1	TRBJ1-1	NA	many	CASSSSTVNTEAFF	TGCGCCAGCAGCTCCTCTACGGTGAACACTGAAGCTTTCTTT
TRBV4-3	TRBJ1-2	NA	many	CASSQDFDYGYTF	TGCGCCAGCAGCCAAGATTTCGACTATGGCTACACCTTC
TRBV24-1	TRBJ1-5	TRBD1	many	CATSDSRHDRGAQPQHF	TGTGCCACCAGTGATTCCCGACATGACAGGGGCGCTCAGCCCCAGCATTTT
TRBV14	TRBJ2-2	NA	many	CASSQARGNGELFF	TGTGCCAGCAGCCAAGCACGAGGGAACGGGGAGCTGTTTTTT
TRBV12-3/TRBV12-4	TRBJ2-3	TRBD2	many	CASSRTSGRGNPTDTQYF	TGTGCCAGCAGCCGGACTAGCGGGAGGGGAAACCCCACAGATACGCAGTATTTT
TRBV6-1	TRBJ1-2	TRBD1	few	CASTPGQGVGYGYTF	TGTGCCAGCACCCCCGGACAGGGGGTAGGGTATGGCTACACCTTC
TRBV4-1	TRBJ1-1	NA	many	CASSHPQGDSRANTEAFF	TGCGCCAGCAGCCACCCTCAGGGAGATAGTAGGGCGAACACTGAAGCTTTCTTT
TRBV7-2	TRBJ1-1	NA	many	CASSQNIDTEAFF	TGTGCCAGCAGCCAGAACATTGACACTGAAGCTTTCTTT
TRBV5-1	TRBJ2-2	NA	many	CASSSLGFGELFF	TGCGCCAGCAGCTCACTTGGGTTCGGGGAGCTGTTTTTT
TRBV20-1	TRBJ2-5	NA	many	CSAGKETQYF	TGCAGTGCGGGAAAAGAGACCCAGTACTTC
TRBV6-2/TRBV6-3	TRBJ1-3	NA	many	CASSPRIRDPRIYF	TGTGCCAGCAGCCCAAGAATCCGGGACCCCCGGATATATTTT
TRBV20-1	TRBJ2-5	NA	many	CSARDRLGRGETQYF	TGCAGTGCTAGAGATAGACTCGGGCGCGGAGAGACCCAGTACTTC
TRBV12-3/TRBV12-4	TRBJ1-1	NA	many	CASSLAFRDTEAFF	TGTGCCAGCAGTTTAGCGTTCAGGGACACTGAAGCTTTCTTT
TRBV20-1	TRBJ2-3	TRBD1	medium-sized	CSARVLPRTGSSTDTQYF	TGCAGTGCTAGAGTTCTGCCCCGGACAGGTTCGAGCACAGATACGCAGTATTTT
TRBV20-1	TRBJ2-7	NA	many	CSAGGGPYEQYF	TGCAGTGCTGGGGGGGGGCCCTACGAGCAGTACTTC
TRBV4-2	TRBJ2-7	TRBD2	many	CASSQDTSGSYEQYF	TGTGCCAGCAGCCAAGATACTAGCGGGAGCTACGAGCAGTACTTC
TRBV20-1	TRBJ1-5	NA	many	CSAIPAGAYQPQHF	TGCAGTGCTATCCCCGCAGGGGCGTACCAGCCCCAGCATTTT
TRBV7-6	TRBJ2-7	NA	many	CASSLEVWGANDEQYF	TGTGCCAGCAGCTTAGAGGTCTGGGGGGCGAACGACGAGCAGTACTTC
TRBV6-2/TRBV6-3	TRBJ2-3	TRBD2	many	CASSSSIGAGADTQYF	TGTGCCAGCAGTTCCTCCATTGGAGCGGGAGCAGATACGCAGTATTTT
TRBV3-1	TRBJ1-4	NA	many	CASSQGRAWKLFF	TGTGCCAGCAGCCAAGGCAGGGCGTGGAAACTGTTTTTT
TRBV29-1	TRBJ1-5	NA	many	CSVTYGHAQPQHF	TGCAGCGTCACATACGGGCACGCCCAGCCCCAGCATTTT
TRBV5-6	TRBJ2-1	NA	many	CASSLVRGLTYNEQFF	TGTGCCAGCAGCTTGGTTCGGGGACTTACATACAATGAGCAGTTCTTC
TRBV20-1	TRBJ2-5	NA	many	CSAPGWGAQETQYF	TGCAGTGCCCCAGGGTGGGGGGCCCAAGAGACCCAGTACTTC
TRBV28	TRBJ1-1	NA	many	CASSLPSFTEAFF	TGTGCCAGCAGTTTACCCAGTTTCACTGAAGCTTTCTTT
TRBV9	TRBJ1-1	TRBD1	many	CASSPQGAGNTEAFF	TGTGCCAGCAGCCCACAGGGGGCTGGGAACACTGAAGCTTTCTTT
TRBV27	TRBJ2-3	TRBD1	many	CASSSGTGFTDTQYF	TGTGCCAGCAGTTCCGGGACAGGATTCACAGATACGCAGTATTTT
TRBV20-1	TRBJ1-2	TRBD1	few	CSAPGQINYGYTF	TGCAGTGCACCGGGACAGATTAACTATGGCTACACCTTC